This T cell receptor beta chain emerged from a study of shared clonotypes between healthy human individuals. Whole-study findings and limits: Clonotypes which were not shared had lower generation probabilities than clonotypes that all four donors shared. It was observed that 5% to 6.5% of naive CD4 clonotypes were shared across a handful of donors.

Per the original data handling: ImmunoSEQ only sent back junction sequences with no quality scores, so filtering was done differently. Sequencing was performed with immunoSEQ multiplex PCR; in TCRdb, only in-frame clones are kept and a portion is missing. That table supplies the V and J calls and clone size; D and trimming were determined from the DNA. The sample gives some 2,000,000 clones, roughly 94% of which show up once; 1% to 1.3% is in the top ten. It was CD45RO-negative cells, positively selected for CCR7, that made up naive CD8 cells, with terminally differentiated effector memory CD45RA+ cells excluded. Per the germline V gene, CDR1 is MGHRA and CDR2 is YSYEKL. The CDR3 has 15 residues. The V gene lost 0 bases and the J gene lost 4 bases, with 10 bases spanning the gap. Notes on this clone: Its target is unknown.

The chain joins TRBV4-1 to TRBJ1-5; D unclear. Sequencing was done on a sample of naive CD8+ T cells sorted from blood. This TCR derives from a man between 18 and 35 years old in good health. The CDR3 region is CASSQDSKINQPQHF. CDR3 nucleotides: TGCGCCAGCAGCCAAGATTCGAAAATAAATCAGCCCCAGCATTTT.